The T cell receptor beta chain described here comes from a study of Graves' ophthalmopathy and Graves' hyperthyroidism. Aged 18 to 65, hyperthyroidism patients had been newly diagnosed, with under 2 months' duration. This clonotype was seen ten or more times. The authors amplified TCR beta CDR3 regions from RNA transcripts. The first-round RT-PCR employed HTBI primers together with the Qiagen OneStep RT-PCR kit. A multiplex PCR was then performed as the second round. TCRdb reanalysed the multiplex PCR reads using MiXCR and keeps one entry per CDR3 protein. Altogether a few hundred thousand distinct CDR3 sequences are present, 15% being singletons, with the ten largest covering approximately 7%. Sequencing was performed on peripheral blood. The receptor was isolated from a woman younger than 30 with stable Graves' hyperthyroidism.

The CDR3 DNA follows: TGTGCCAGCAGCTTTCGACAGGGCGTCGAGACCCAGTACTTC. Its protein is CASSFRQGVETQYF. V gene TRBV13 combines with J gene TRBJ2-5, with 7 nucleotides matching TRBD1. The V gene end was trimmed by 3 bases and the J gene end by 5 bases; junction bases not matched to a gene: 6. The CDR3 is 14 amino acids. Germline CDR1 is PRHDT and CDR2 is FYEKMQ (reference sequence).